At least ten counts were recorded for the clone carrying this T cell receptor beta chain. The antigen is not known. A lack of ophthalmopathy progression within 18 months defined stable Graves' hyperthyroidism. Thyroid ultrasound, orbital computed tomography, clinical symptoms, and serum thyroxine and TRAb underpinned diagnoses. The data originate from a study of T cells in Graves' hyperthyroidism and ophthalmopathy. General observations from the study: Onset of ophthalmopathy came a median roughly 6.4 months after the model predicted it.

It was RNA transcripts that yielded the amplified TCR beta CDR3 regions. When the TCR CDR3 underwent first-round RT-PCR, the HTBI primer set was used. TCRdb itself ran the multiplex PCR reads through MiXCR, one entry per CDR3 protein. The sample lists 550,000 to 650,000 distinct CDR3 sequences, around 15% occurring once. The receptor was derived from a woman in her forties with Graves' hyperthyroidism. Sequences were obtained from blood.

As DNA, the CDR3 is TGTGCCAGCAGCTTGCGTGGTCGGACTAACTATGGCTACACCTTC. Protein: CASSLRGRTNYGYTF. This chain joins TRBV5-8 and TRBJ1-2; D gene uncertain. The CDR3 runs to 15 residues. The germline V gene encodes CDR1 SGHTS and CDR2 YDEGEE. Trimming cost V 1 base and J 0 bases, with 10 bases left between them.